The sequence of this T cell receptor beta chain was determined in a study of somatic mutations in cytotoxic T cells in rheumatoid arthritis. Repertoires were generated with immunoSEQ multiplex PCR, while TCRdb's copy carries only in-frame clones and drops some. The table lists 35,000 to 45,000 clones, about 84% of them singletons. Study observations and caveats: Age-matched healthy controls and rheumatoid arthritis patients had CD8+ T-cell clonality that did not differ significantly. The CD8+ clonality of rheumatoid arthritis patients increased with age, whereas that of healthy controls did not. Slight TRBV07 underrepresentation in rheumatoid arthritis patients went unadjusted for multiple comparisons.

Worth noting for this clone: The antigen is undetermined.

Per the germline V gene, CDR1 is LNHNV and CDR2 is YYDKDF (reference sequence). The V end lost 3 bases, the J end lost 1 base, and 6 bases lay between the germline ends. The CDR3 is 14 amino acids. This clonotype was obtained from a middle-aged man in good health. The genes are TRBV15 and TRBJ2-2; D is unclear. Sequencing was performed on CD8+ T cells sorted from blood. CDR3 bases: TGTGCCACCAGCAGGGTTGTGAACACCGGGGAGCTGTTTTTT. This gives the protein CATSRVVNTGELFF.